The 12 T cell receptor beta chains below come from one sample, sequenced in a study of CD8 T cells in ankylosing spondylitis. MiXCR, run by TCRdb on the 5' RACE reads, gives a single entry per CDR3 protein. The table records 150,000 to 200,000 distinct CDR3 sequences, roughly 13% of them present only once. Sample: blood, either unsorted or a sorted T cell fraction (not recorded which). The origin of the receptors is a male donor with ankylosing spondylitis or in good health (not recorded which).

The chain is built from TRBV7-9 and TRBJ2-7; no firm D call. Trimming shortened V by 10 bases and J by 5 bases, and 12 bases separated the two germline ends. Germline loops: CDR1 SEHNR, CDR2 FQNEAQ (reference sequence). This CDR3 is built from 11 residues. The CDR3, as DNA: TGTGCCATACCTTCGGGTAACGAGCAGTACTTC. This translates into CAIPSGNEQYF.

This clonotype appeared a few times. CDR3 nucleotides: TGTGCCAGCAGCTTAGATTTAGGACTAGACAATGAGCAGTTCTTC. Its translation: CASSLDLGLDNEQFF. The chain carries TRBV11-2 and TRBJ2-1; TRBD2 matches at 7 bases. CDR1 is SGHAT, CDR2 FQNNGV, per germline. Trimming cost V 0 bases and J 5 bases; bases outside gene matches: 4. The CDR3 spans 15 residues.

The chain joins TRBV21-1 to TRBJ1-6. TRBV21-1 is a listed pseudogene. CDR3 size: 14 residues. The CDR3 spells CASSKAGGESPLHF. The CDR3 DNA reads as TGTGCCAGCAGCAAAGCAGGAGGGGAATCACCCCTCCACTTT.

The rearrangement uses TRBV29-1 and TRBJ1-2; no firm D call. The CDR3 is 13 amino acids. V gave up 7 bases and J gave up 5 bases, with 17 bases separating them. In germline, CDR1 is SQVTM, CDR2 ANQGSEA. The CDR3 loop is CSAILSGGYGYTF. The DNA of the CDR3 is TGCAGCGCCATTCTGTCCGGAGGGTATGGCTACACCTTC.

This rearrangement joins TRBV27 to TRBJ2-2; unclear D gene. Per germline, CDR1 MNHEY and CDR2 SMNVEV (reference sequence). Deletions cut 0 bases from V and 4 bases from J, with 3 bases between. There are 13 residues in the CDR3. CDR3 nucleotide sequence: TGTGCCAGCAGTTTATCGGCCACCGGGGAGCTGTTTTTT. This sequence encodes CASSLSATGELFF.

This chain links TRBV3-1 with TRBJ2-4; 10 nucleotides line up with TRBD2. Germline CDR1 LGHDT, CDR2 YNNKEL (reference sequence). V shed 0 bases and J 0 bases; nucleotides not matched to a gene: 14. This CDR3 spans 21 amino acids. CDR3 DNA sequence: TGTGCCAGCAGCCAAGATAAGGCTAGCGGGGGCCCACGGCGAGCCAAAAACATTCAGTACTTC. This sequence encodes CASSQDKASGGPRRAKNIQYF. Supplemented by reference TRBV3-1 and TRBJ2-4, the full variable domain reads DTAVSQTPKYLVTQMGNDKSIKCEQNLGHDTMYWYKQDSKKFLKIMFSYNNKELIINETVPNRFSPKSPDKAHLNLHINSLELGDSAVYFCASSQDKASGGPRRAKNIQYFGAGTRLSVL.

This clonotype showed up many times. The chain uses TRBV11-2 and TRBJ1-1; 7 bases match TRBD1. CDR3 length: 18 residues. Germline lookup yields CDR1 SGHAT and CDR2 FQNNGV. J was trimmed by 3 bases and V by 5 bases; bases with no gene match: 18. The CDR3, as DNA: TGTGCCAGCAGCAGCGTTAGAGGGGGCGGACCTTGGGACACTGAAGCTTTCTTT. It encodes CASSSVRGGGPWDTEAFF.

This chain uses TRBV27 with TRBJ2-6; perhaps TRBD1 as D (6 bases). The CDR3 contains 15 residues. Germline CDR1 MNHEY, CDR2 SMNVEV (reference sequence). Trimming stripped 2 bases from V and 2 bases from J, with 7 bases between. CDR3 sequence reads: CASSLRTAGANVLTF. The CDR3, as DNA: TGTGCCAGCAGTTTAAGGACAGCTGGGGCCAACGTCCTGACTTTC.

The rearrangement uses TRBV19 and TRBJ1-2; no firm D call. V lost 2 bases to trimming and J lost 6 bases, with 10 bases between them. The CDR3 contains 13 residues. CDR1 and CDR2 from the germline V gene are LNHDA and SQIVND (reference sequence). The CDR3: CASSILSADGYTF. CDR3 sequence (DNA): TGTGCCAGTAGTATACTCAGTGCTGATGGCTACACCTTC.

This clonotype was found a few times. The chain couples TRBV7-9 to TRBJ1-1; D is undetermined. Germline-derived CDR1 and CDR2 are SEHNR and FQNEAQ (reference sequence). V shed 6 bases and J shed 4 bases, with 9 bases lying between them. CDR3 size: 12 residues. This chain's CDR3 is CASSSTLTEAFF. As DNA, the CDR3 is TGTGCCAGCAGTTCGACGCTCACTGAAGCTTTCTTT.

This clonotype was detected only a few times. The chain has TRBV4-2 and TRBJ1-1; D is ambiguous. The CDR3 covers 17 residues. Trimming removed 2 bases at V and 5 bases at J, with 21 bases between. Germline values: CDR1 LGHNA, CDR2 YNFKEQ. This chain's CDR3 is CASSQTRARPGETEAFF. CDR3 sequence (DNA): TGTGCCAGCAGCCAAACCCGAGCTCGCCCTGGAGAGACTGAAGCTTTCTTT.

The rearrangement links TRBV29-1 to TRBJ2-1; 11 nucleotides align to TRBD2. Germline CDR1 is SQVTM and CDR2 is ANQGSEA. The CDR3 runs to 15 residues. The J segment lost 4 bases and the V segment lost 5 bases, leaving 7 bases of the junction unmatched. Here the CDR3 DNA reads TGCAGCGTTCGTGGTCTAGCGGGGGGATACAATGAGCAGTTCTTC. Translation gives CSVRGLAGGYNEQFF.